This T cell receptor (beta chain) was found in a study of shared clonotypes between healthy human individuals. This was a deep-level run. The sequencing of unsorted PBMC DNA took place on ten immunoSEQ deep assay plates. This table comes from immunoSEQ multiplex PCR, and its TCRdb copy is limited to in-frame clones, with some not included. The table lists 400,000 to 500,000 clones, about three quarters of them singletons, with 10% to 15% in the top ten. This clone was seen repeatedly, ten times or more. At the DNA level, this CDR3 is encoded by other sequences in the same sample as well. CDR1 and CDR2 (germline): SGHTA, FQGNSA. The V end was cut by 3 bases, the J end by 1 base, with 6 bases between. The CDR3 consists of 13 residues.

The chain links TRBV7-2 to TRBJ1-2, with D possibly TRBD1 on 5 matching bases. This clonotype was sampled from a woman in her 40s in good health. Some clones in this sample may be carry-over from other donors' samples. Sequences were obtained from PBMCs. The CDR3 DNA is TGTGCCAGCAGCTTGGACAATAACTATGGCTACACCTTC. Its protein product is CASSLDNNYGYTF.